These 17 T cell receptor beta chains were all obtained from the same sample, sequenced in a study of blood T cell repertoires in COVID-19 (dated by TCRdb to the early 2020s). The library was produced with the immunoSEQ multiplex PCR assay. Entries here come from immuneACCESS through TCRdb and include only in-frame sequences with V and J called. Some clones fail to appear in such tables; in the studies checked, an unresolved V gene covers under half of the shortfall, and the cause of the remainder is unknown. In this sample the table shows tens of thousands of clones, about 91% of which occur a single time. The top ten constitute 3.5% to 4% of the sample. Sequencing was carried out using peripheral blood. Every receptor here comes from a man aged 40-49 years with COVID-19, enrolled during active disease.

This clone was seen a single time. The chain uses TRBV18 and TRBJ2-1; 7 bases align to TRBD1. The CDR3 spans 15 residues. Germline assignment: CDR1 KGHSH and CDR2 LQKENI. With V trimmed by 3 bases and J by 5 bases, 7 bases remained unmatched. In nucleotides, the CDR3 is TGTGCCAGCTCACCGCGACAGGGCTTCAACAATGAGCAGTTCTTC. Translated: CASSPRQGFNNEQFF.

The chain employs TRBV5-1 and TRBJ2-7, with TRBD2 as a possible D gene (5 bases). V lost 4 bases and J 5 bases, leaving 25 bases between the germline ends. The germline CDR1 and CDR2 sequences are SGHRS and YFSETQ. CDR3 length: 17 amino acids. This chain's CDR3 is CASSPKGRLTITHEQYF. In DNA, the CDR3 is TGCGCCAGCAGCCCTAAGGGTCGACTAACCATTACCCACGAGCAGTACTTC.

The chain recombines TRBV12-5 with TRBJ2-7, with D perhaps matching TRBD2 (7 bases). Germline CDR1 reads LGHNT; CDR2 reads FRNRAP. The ends were cut back, 2 bases at V and 5 bases at J, with 16 bases in the middle. This CDR3 has 15 amino acids. DNA of the CDR3: TGTGCTAGTGGTTTGTTGGGGGGGGCTTCCAACGAGCAGTACTTC. Translating it yields CASGLLGGASNEQYF.

The V and J genes are TRBV6-6 and TRBJ2-7, with D perhaps matching TRBD2 (6 bases). There are 14 residues in the CDR3. The germline V gene encodes CDR1 MNHNY and CDR2 SVGAGI (reference sequence). V was cut by 0 bases and J by 6 bases, with 12 bases left in between. In nucleotides, the CDR3 is TGTGCCAGCAGTTACTCCCCGGGGGTAGGCGAGCAGTACTTC. Translation gives CASSYSPGVGEQYF.

The V call is TRBV30, the J call TRBJ1-2, with D maybe TRBD1 (6 bases). This CDR3 is 14 amino acids long. Germline V gene lookup returns CDR1 GTSNPN and CDR2 SVGIG (reference sequence). V was cut by 0 bases and J by 7 bases, with 15 bases left in between. Written as DNA, the CDR3 is TGTGCCTGGAGTGTACGTCGGGACATTGGTGGCTACACCTTC. Translating gives CAWSVRRDIGGYTF. Combining the CDR3 with reference TRBV30 and TRBJ1-2 gives the whole variable domain SQTIHQWPATLVQPVGSPLSLECTVEGTSNPNLYWYRQAAGRGLQLLFYSVGIGQISSEVPQNLSASRPQDRQFILSSKKLLLSDSGFYLCAWSVRRDIGGYTFGSGTRLTVV.

The J gene is TRBJ2-3, the V gene TRBV5-1, with TRBD2 matching 7 bases. The CDR3 length is 15 residues. Germline V gene data show CDR1 as SGHRS and CDR2 as YFSETQ. V lost 0 bases to trimming and J lost 2 bases; unmatched junction nucleotides: 3. The DNA of the CDR3 is TGCGCCAGCAGCTTGGAGCGGGGCCTCACAGATACGCAGTATTTT. Protein sequence: CASSLERGLTDTQYF.

The V call is TRBV6-6, the J call TRBJ1-2, with a tentative D call TRBD1 (6 bases). The CDR3 is 14 residues long. The V end was cut by 5 bases, the J end by 4 bases, with 14 bases between. In germline, CDR1 is MNHNY, CDR2 SVGAGI (reference sequence). CDR3 DNA: TGTGCCAGCAGTATCGGACAGCCTCTCTATGGCTACACCTTC. Its translation is CASSIGQPLYGYTF.

The chain recombines TRBV29-1 with TRBJ2-1, with 13 bases identical to TRBD2. The V segment lost 5 bases and the J segment 5 bases; nucleotides outside the gene matches: 6. The CDR3 is 15 amino acids. From germline, CDR1 is SQVTM and CDR2 ANQGSEA. In nucleotides, the CDR3 is TGCAGCGTTCATCGAGGGACTAGCGGGAACAATGAGCAGTTCTTC. Protein product: CSVHRGTSGNNEQFF.

The genes are TRBV4-1 and TRBJ1-4, with D possibly matching TRBD1 (6 bases). Between the trimmed V and J ends, which lost 2 bases and 1 base, there was a span of 17 bases. The germline gives CDR1 MGHRA, CDR2 YSYEKL. The CDR3 length is 18 residues. CDR3 residues: CASSQRDRPMGTNEKLFF. The CDR3 DNA sequence: TGCGCCAGCAGCCAACGTGACAGGCCGATGGGAACTAATGAAAAACTGTTTTTT.

The chain combines TRBV18 with TRBJ2-7, with a possible D match to TRBD1 (5 bases). The germline CDR1 and CDR2 sequences are KGHSH and LQKENI. V lost 2 bases, J lost 0 bases, and 5 bases lay in between. CDR3 length equals 13 residues. DNA of the CDR3: TGTGCCAGCTCACCAGGGGCCTCCTACGAGCAGTACTTC. It specifies CASSPGASYEQYF.

V usage is TRBV6-5 and J usage is TRBJ1-3; D not resolved. There are 11 residues in the CDR3. V lost 7 bases and J 3 bases, leaving 4 bases between the germline ends. The germline CDR1 and CDR2 sequences are MNHEY and SVGAGI. The CDR3 bases are TGTGCCAGCAACGGTGGAAACACCATATATTTT. Its protein product is CASNGGNTIYF.

The chain has TRBV13 and TRBJ1-2, with D tentatively TRBD1 (6 bases). Per the germline V gene, CDR1 is PRHDT and CDR2 is FYEKMQ (reference sequence). The CDR3 is 17 residues long. V shed 5 bases and J shed 5 bases, with 24 bases lying between them. The CDR3 bases are TGTGCCAGCAGCCCGGGACCACAGGGACATATTCGGTATGGCTACACCTTC. Protein: CASSPGPQGHIRYGYTF.

The chain carries TRBV9 and TRBJ1-3; 9 positions agree with TRBD1. CDR3 size: 17 residues. CDR1 is SGDLS and CDR2 is YYNGEE in the germline V gene. The V and J ends lost 3 bases and 0 bases, in that order; junction bases with no gene match: 7. The CDR3 region is CASSARTGVNSGNTIYF. CDR3 sequence (DNA): TGTGCCAGCAGCGCCAGGACAGGGGTTAACTCTGGAAACACCATATATTTT.

The rearrangement links TRBV27 to TRBJ2-5; 8 nucleotides agree with TRBD1. The germline V gene has CDR1 MNHEY and CDR2 SMNVEV (reference sequence). The CDR3 consists of 15 residues. The V and J ends lost 5 bases and 0 bases, in that order; junction bases with no gene match: 5. The CDR3 DNA follows: TGTGCCAGCAGTACAAGGACAGGGTACCAAGAGACCCAGTACTTC. It is translated as CASSTRTGYQETQYF.

The chain is built from TRBV2 and TRBJ1-6, with 7 nucleotides matching TRBD1. The length of the CDR3 is 14 residues. Germline V gene sequence: CDR1 SNHLY, CDR2 FYNNEI. V lost 6 bases, J lost 6 bases, and 5 bases stayed unmatched. The CDR3 nucleotides read TGTGCCAGCAGCACTGACAGGGTTAATTCACCCCTCCACTTT. Its translation: CASSTDRVNSPLHF. Looking up the rest from reference TRBV2 and TRBJ1-6 gives the full variable domain: EPEVTQTPSHQVTQMGQEVILRCVPISNHLYFYWYRQILGQKVEFLVSFYNNEISEKSEIFDDQFSVERPDGSNFTLKIRSTKLEDSAMYFCASSTDRVNSPLHFGNGTRLTVT.

The J gene is TRBJ2-1, the V gene TRBV3-1 (or the pseudogene TRBV3-2); D gene uncertain. Trimming left V 0 bases short and J 5 bases short, with 11 bases between. Germline CDR1 LGHDT, CDR2 YNNKEL (reference sequence). The CDR3 is 15 amino acids. The CDR3: CASSQEAYQDNEQFF. CDR3 sequence (DNA): TGTGCCAGCAGCCAAGAAGCCTACCAGGACAATGAGCAGTTCTTC.

V usage is TRBV12-3 or TRBV12-4 and J usage is TRBJ1-2, with 8 positions matching TRBD1. J was trimmed by 6 bases and V by 5 bases; bases with no gene match: 5. The CDR3 is 13 amino acids. The CDR3 is CASSNRGGHGYTF. The CDR3 nucleotides read TGTGCCAGCAGTAACAGGGGGGGCCATGGCTACACCTTC.